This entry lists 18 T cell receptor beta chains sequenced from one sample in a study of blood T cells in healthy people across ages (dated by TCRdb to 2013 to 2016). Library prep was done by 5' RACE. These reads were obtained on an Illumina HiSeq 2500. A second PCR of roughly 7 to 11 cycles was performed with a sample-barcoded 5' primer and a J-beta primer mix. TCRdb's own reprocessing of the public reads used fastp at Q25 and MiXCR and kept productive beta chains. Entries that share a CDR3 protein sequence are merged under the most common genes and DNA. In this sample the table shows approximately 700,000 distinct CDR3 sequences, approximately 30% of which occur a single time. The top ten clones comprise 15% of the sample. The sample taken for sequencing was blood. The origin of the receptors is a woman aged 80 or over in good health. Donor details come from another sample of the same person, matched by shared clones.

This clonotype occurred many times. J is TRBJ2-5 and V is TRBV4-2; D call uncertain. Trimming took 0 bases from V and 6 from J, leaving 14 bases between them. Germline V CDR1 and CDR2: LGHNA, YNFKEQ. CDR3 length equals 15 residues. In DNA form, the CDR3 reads TGTGCCAGCAGCCAAGATGGATCAGGTGAACAGACCCAGTACTTC. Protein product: CASSQDGSGEQTQYF.

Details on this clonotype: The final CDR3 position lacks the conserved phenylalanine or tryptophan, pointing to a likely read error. CDR3 residues: CASSLGQGANTEAFC. CDR3 DNA sequence: TGTGCCAGCAGTTTGGGGCAGGGGGCGAACACTGAAGCTTTCTGT. The rearrangement joins TRBV28 to TRBJ1-1, with 8 positions matching TRBD1. This CDR3 comprises 15 residues. V lost 3 bases and J lost 1; bases outside the gene matches: 4. The germline gives CDR1 MDHEN, CDR2 SYDVKM.

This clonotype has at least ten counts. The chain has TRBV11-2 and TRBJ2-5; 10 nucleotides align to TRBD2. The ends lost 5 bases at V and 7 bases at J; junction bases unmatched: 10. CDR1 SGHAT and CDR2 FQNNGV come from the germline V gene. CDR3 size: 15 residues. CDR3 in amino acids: CASSPTSGYRGTQYF. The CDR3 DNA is TGTGCCAGCAGCCCGACTAGCGGGTATCGTGGGACCCAGTACTTC.

Written as DNA, the CDR3 is TGCAGCGTTGAAGATCGCGCGGTAGCGGGGGGCCCTATGACCCCAGATACGCAGTATTTT. Its protein product is CSVEDRAVAGGPMTPDTQYF. J is TRBJ2-3 and V is TRBV29-1; TRBD2 aligns across 10 bases. This CDR3 is 20 amino acids long. CDR1 and CDR2 from the germline V gene are SQVTM and ANQGSEA. Trimming removed 0 bases from V and 4 bases from J; junction bases left unmatched: 19.

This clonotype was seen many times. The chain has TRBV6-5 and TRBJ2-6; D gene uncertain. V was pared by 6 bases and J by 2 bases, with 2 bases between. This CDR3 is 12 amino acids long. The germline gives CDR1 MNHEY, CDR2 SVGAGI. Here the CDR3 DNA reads TGTGCCAGCAGGACTGGGGCCAACGTCCTGACTTTC. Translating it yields CASRTGANVLTF.

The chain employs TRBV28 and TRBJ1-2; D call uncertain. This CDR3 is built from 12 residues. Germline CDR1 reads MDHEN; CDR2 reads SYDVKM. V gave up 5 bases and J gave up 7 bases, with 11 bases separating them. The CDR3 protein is CASSPGSCGYTF. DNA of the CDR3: TGTGCCAGCAGTCCAGGAAGCTGTGGCTACACCTTC.

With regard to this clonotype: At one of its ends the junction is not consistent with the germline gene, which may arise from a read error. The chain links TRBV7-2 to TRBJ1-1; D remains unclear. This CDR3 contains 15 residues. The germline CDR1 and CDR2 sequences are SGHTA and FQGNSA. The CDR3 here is CVSSLRTQTGTEAFF. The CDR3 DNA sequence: TGTGTCAGCAGCCTCCGGACTCAAACGGGGACTGAAGCTTTCTTT.

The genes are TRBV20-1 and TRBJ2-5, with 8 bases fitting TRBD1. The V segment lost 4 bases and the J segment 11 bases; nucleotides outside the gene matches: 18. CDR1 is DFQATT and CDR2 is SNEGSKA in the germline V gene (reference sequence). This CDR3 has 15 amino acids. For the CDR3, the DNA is TGCAGTGCTAACAAGCAGGGGGCAGTGGGCATTGAGCAGTACTTC. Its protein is CSANKQGAVGIEQYF.

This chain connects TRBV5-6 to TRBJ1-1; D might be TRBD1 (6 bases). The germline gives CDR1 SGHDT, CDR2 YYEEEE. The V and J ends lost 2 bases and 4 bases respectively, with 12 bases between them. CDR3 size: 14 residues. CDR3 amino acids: CASSLLQGPTEAFF. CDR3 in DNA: TGTGCCAGCAGCTTACTTCAGGGGCCCACTGAAGCTTTCTTT.

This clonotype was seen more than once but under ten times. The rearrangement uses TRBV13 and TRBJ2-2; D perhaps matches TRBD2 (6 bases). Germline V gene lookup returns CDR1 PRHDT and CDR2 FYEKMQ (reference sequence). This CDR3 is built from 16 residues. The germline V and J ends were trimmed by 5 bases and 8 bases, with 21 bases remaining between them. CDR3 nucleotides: TGTGCCAGCAGCACTCAGCGGGTGGTACCTGAGGGGGAGCTGTTTTTT. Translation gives CASSTQRVVPEGELFF.

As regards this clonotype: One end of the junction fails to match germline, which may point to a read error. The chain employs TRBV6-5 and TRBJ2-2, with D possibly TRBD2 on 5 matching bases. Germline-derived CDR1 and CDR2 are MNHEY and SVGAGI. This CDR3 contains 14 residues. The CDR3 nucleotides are TGTGCCAGTAGTTACGGGGAGAACACCGGGGAGCTGTTTTTT. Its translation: CASSYGENTGELFF.

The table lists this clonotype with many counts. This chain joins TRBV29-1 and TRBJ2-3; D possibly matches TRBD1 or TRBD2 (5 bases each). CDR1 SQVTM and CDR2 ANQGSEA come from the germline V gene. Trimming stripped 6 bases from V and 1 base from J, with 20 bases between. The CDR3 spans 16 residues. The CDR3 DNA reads TGCAGCGTCTCGAGGGGCATTCCATCGGGCACAGATACGCAGTATTTT. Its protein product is CSVSRGIPSGTDTQYF.

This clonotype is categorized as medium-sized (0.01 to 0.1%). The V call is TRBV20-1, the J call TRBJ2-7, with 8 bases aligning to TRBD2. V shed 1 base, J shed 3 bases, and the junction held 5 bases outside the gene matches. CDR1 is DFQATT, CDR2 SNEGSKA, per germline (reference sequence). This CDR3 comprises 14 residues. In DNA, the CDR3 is TGCAGTGCTAGAGCACTAGCGGTGAGCTACGAGCAGTACTTC. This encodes CSARALAVSYEQYF.

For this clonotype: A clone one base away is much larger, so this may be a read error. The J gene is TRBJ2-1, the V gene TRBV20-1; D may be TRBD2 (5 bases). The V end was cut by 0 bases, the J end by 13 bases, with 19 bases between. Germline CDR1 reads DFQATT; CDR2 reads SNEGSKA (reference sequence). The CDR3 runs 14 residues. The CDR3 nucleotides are TGCAGTGCTAGAGATCCCGTGACTACCGAGACCCAGTTCTTC. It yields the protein CSARDPVTTETQFF.

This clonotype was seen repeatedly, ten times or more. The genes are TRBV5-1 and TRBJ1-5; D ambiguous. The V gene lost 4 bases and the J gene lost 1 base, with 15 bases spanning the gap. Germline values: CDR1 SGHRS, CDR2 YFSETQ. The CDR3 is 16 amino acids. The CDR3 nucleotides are TGCGCCAGCAGCCCGGGCGACGGAGGAAGCAATCAGCCCCAGCATTTT. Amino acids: CASSPGDGGSNQPQHF.

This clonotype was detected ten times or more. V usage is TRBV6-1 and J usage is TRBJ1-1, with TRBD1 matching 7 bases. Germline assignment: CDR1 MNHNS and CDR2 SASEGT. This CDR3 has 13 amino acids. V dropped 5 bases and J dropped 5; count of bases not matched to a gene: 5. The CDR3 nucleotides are TGTGCCAGCAGTTCAGGGGGTTGGACTGAAGCTTTCTTT. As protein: CASSSGGWTEAFF.

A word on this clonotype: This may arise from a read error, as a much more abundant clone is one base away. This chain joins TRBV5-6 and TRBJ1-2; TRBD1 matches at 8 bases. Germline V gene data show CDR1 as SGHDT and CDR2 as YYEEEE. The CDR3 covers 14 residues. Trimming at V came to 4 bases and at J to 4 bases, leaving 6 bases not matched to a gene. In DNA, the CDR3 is TGTGCCAGCAGCACCCGACAGGGGTGCTATGGCTACACCTTC. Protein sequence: CASSTRQGCYGYTF.

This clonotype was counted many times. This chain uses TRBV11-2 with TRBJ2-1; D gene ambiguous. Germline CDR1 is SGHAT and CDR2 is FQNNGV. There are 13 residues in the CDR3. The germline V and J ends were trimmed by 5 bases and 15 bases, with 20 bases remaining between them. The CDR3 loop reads CASSTGSMGATFF. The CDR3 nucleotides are TGTGCCAGCAGCACTGGTTCTATGGGTGCGACGTTCTTC.